This T cell receptor beta chain was identified in a study of OX40 agonist ivuxolimab in advanced cancers. Looking at the study overall: Partial responses occurred in three patients (one hepatocellular carcinoma, two cutaneous melanoma). Study results and caveats: There was clonal expansion of CD4+ and CD8+ blood T cells by week 6 at 0.1 to 3.0 mg/kg.

The V and J ends lost 3 bases and 3 bases respectively, with 12 bases between them. In germline, CDR1 is SGHAT, CDR2 FQNNGV. The CDR3 extends over 14 amino acids. About this clone itself: As yet, its antigen is unknown.

Sequenced by immunoSEQ multiplex PCR; TCRdb stores in-frame clones only, minus some. Of 40,000 to 45,000 clones detected, roughly 92% appear once; the ten largest clones hold 13% to 15%. The sequenced sample was CD4+ or CD8+ T cells sorted from blood, obtained in a trial of the OX40 agonist ivuxolimab. The clonotype was recovered from an adult with an advanced solid tumor such as melanoma, head and neck, liver or kidney cancer. The chain combines TRBV11-2 with TRBJ2-7; perhaps TRBD2 as D (7 bases). This CDR3 is CASSFWEGDYEQYF. For the CDR3, the DNA is TGTGCCAGCAGCTTTTGGGAGGGGGACTACGAGCAGTACTTC.